The 18 T cell receptor beta chains listed next were all sequenced from one sample in a study of blood T cell repertoires in COVID-19. Some clones are missing from TCRdb's copy, which holds only in-frame ones; the method was immunoSEQ multiplex PCR. The sample lists roughly 250,000 clones; roughly 80% were seen once. The sequenced sample consisted of PBMCs or T cells enriched from blood (not recorded which). The source of these receptors is a woman aged 40 to 50 who had been exposed to COVID-19.

The chain employs TRBV11-2 and TRBJ1-1; 9 nucleotides agree with TRBD1. With 5 bases clipped from V and 4 bases from J, the junction kept 11 bases outside the gene matches. This CDR3 contains 16 residues. Germline V gene sequence: CDR1 SGHAT, CDR2 FQNNGV. The DNA for the CDR3 is TGTGCCAGCAGCCCAATTCCGGGACAGGGATCCACTGAAGCTTTCTTT. Its translation is CASSPIPGQGSTEAFF.

The chain couples TRBV7-6 to TRBJ2-7, with D perhaps TRBD1 (6 bases). The length of the CDR3 is 13 residues. Germline V gene lookup returns CDR1 SGHVS and CDR2 FNYEAQ. V shed 5 bases and J shed 6 bases, with 14 bases lying between them. CDR3 sequence (DNA): TGTGCCAGCAGCACGCGACAGGCTGGCGAGCAGTACTTC. Its protein product is CASSTRQAGEQYF.

This clone turned up a few times. The V and J genes are TRBV19 and TRBJ1-2, with D hard to call. The CDR3 is 14 amino acids. Deletions cut 7 bases from V and 3 bases from J, with 15 bases between. Germline CDR1 is LNHDA and CDR2 is SQIVND (reference sequence). The CDR3 DNA reads as TGTGCCAGTACGGCGGGGATTCGGGACTATGGCTACACCTTC. This encodes CASTAGIRDYGYTF.

The chain has TRBV15 and TRBJ1-1; D possibly corresponds to TRBD1 (6 bases). Germline lookup yields CDR1 LNHNV and CDR2 YYDKDF (reference sequence). The V and J ends lost 5 bases and 3 bases respectively, with 25 bases between them. This CDR3 comprises 18 residues. The DNA for the CDR3 is TGTGCCACCAGCCAAGAACCCGAACAGGGACCTGAGGACACTGAAGCTTTCTTT. This gives the protein CATSQEPEQGPEDTEAFF.

The chain links TRBV11-3 to TRBJ2-7, with TRBD1 matching over 8 bases. CDR1 is SGHNT, CDR2 YENEEA, per germline. The V gene end was trimmed by 2 bases and the J gene end by 4 bases; junction bases not matched to a gene: 7. The CDR3 loop spans 15 amino acids. The CDR3 protein is CASSLRSGGAYEQYF. CDR3 coding DNA: TGTGCCAGCAGCTTACGGTCAGGGGGCGCGTACGAGCAGTACTTC.

This clone was detected once. The J gene is TRBJ2-3, the V gene TRBV5-1; 7 bases match TRBD1. This CDR3 contains 17 residues. The ends lost 2 bases at V and 0 bases at J; junction bases unmatched: 9. Germline V gene sequence: CDR1 SGHRS, CDR2 YFSETQ. CDR3 residues: CASSLGEGATSTDTQYF. The CDR3 nucleotides are TGCGCCAGCAGCTTAGGTGAGGGGGCGACTAGCACAGATACGCAGTATTTT.

The V call is TRBV7-9, the J call TRBJ1-1, with TRBD1 matching over 8 bases. Germline CDR1 SEHNR, CDR2 FQNEAQ (reference sequence). CDR3 length: 13 residues. J was trimmed by 0 bases and V by 6 bases; bases with no gene match: 0. This CDR3 is CASRQGVNTEAFF. CDR3 bases: TGTGCCAGCAGACAGGGGGTGAACACTGAAGCTTTCTTT.

This clone appeared once. The chain couples TRBV4-3 to TRBJ2-2, with 8 bases aligning to TRBD2. This CDR3 is 15 amino acids long. Unmatched junction bases numbered 8, after V lost 6 bases and J lost 5 bases. The V gene's germline CDR1 is LGHNA and CDR2 YSLEER. The CDR3 nucleotides read TGCGCCAGCAGGGACGGGGGGGCCTGGACCGGGGAGCTGTTTTTT. This encodes CASRDGGAWTGELFF.

This clone has just a few counts. V is TRBV7-9 and J is TRBJ1-1; 7 nucleotides agree with TRBD1. Germline values: CDR1 SEHNR, CDR2 FQNEAQ (reference sequence). This CDR3 has 14 amino acids. J was trimmed by 7 bases and V by 4 bases; bases with no gene match: 9. CDR3 sequence: CASSSGGSAGEAFF. CDR3 DNA: TGTGCCAGCAGCTCAGGGGGGTCCGCTGGTGAAGCTTTCTTT.

The chain combines TRBV19 with TRBJ1-2; D is possibly TRBD1 (6 bases). CDR1 is LNHDA, CDR2 SQIVND, per germline (reference sequence). The CDR3 is 15 amino acids. V was clipped by 10 bases and J by 0 bases, with 18 bases between them. The CDR3 bases are TGTGCCACGAAGGAGCGGGGGCGAGCTAACTATGGCTACACCTTC. It encodes CATKERGRANYGYTF.

As to this clone: Germline is not matched at one junction end, which may reflect a read error. The V call is TRBV25-1, the J call TRBJ1-2; the match to TRBD1 covers 7 bases. CDR3 length: 14 residues. Looked up from germline, CDR1 is MGHDK and CDR2 is SYGVNS. CDR3 sequence: CASSETGVVYRYTF. In DNA form, the CDR3 reads TGTGCCAGCAGTGAAACAGGGGTGGTCTATCGCTACACCTTC.

The genes are TRBV5-1 and TRBJ2-7; TRBD2 aligns across 9 bases. CDR1 is SGHRS and CDR2 is YFSETQ in the germline V gene. The CDR3 runs to 15 residues. Trimming cost V 5 bases and J 2 bases; bases outside gene matches: 8. The DNA for the CDR3 is TGCGCCAGCAGTAATCGAGCGGGGGGAACCTACGAGCAGTACTTC. Translating gives CASSNRAGGTYEQYF.

The chain employs TRBV11-3 and TRBJ1-1; tentatively, D is TRBD1 (5 bases). The CDR3 consists of 12 residues. V dropped 3 bases and J dropped 4 bases, with 6 bases sitting between them. Germline assignment: CDR1 SGHNT and CDR2 YENEEA. The chain's CDR3 is CASSFGGTEAFF. DNA for the CDR3: TGTGCCAGCAGCTTCGGGGGCACTGAAGCTTTCTTT.

V gene TRBV28 combines with J gene TRBJ1-1; 7 nucleotides line up with TRBD1. Germline V lookup: CDR1 MDHEN, CDR2 SYDVKM. Germline trimming cut 8 bases from V and 6 bases from J; bases unmatched to any gene: 12. CDR3 length: 14 residues. The chain's CDR3 is CASVTGARGAEAFF. CDR3 in DNA: TGTGCCAGCGTCACAGGGGCTAGGGGTGCTGAAGCTTTCTTT.

This clone showed up just once. The J gene is TRBJ2-2, the V gene TRBV18, with 8 bases that match TRBD1. CDR3 length equals 14 residues. The germline V gene encodes CDR1 KGHSH and CDR2 LQKENI. The J segment lost 2 bases and the V segment lost 9 bases, leaving 5 bases of the junction unmatched. The CDR3 loop reads CASRGTGNTGELFF. CDR3 in DNA: TGTGCCAGTCGCGGGACAGGCAACACCGGGGAGCTGTTTTTT.

Remarks on this clone: Relative to the germline gene, one junction end is altered; a read error may explain this. The chain recombines TRBV4-1 with TRBJ1-5, with D possibly being TRBD1 (6 bases). The length of the CDR3 is 16 residues. Germline V gene data show CDR1 as MGHRA and CDR2 as YSYEKL. The CDR3 nucleotides read TGCGCCAGCAGCCAAGGGGGGCTCGCGGGCAACCAGCCCCAGCATTTT. Translation: CASSQGGLAGNQPQHF.

This sequence joins TRBV5-1 and TRBJ1-2, with 9 bases matching TRBD1. This CDR3 has 16 amino acids. V shed 3 bases, J shed 2 bases, and the junction held 8 bases outside the gene matches. Germline values: CDR1 SGHRS, CDR2 YFSETQ. The CDR3 spells CASSSTTGGYNYGYTF. CDR3 DNA: TGCGCCAGCAGCTCGACTACAGGGGGCTACAACTATGGCTACACCTTC.

Remarks on this clone: Other DNA sequences in this specimen translate into the identical CDR3. The chain uses TRBV5-4 and TRBJ1-1, with D tentatively TRBD1 (6 bases). This CDR3 region has 14 residues. The V gene lost 0 bases and the J gene lost 4 bases, with 10 bases spanning the gap. Germline CDR1 SGHNT, CDR2 YYREEE (reference sequence). CDR3 in amino acids: CASSLGGGGTEAFF. The DNA for the CDR3 is TGTGCCAGCAGCTTGGGGGGAGGGGGCACTGAAGCTTTCTTT.